This TCR beta chain was identified during a study of blood T cell repertoires in COVID-19. Study-level information: Samples taken during acute and convalescent COVID-19 were collected in the United States, Italy and Spain. Sample material is recorded as cDNA or gDNA derived from T cells, B-cell-depleted T cells, or PBMCs.

Two negative PCRs, clearance, or symptom resolution characterized the recovered Cohort 3 donors. The CDR3 runs 13 residues. In germline, CDR1 is SNHLY, CDR2 FYNNEI. V shed 7 bases and J shed 2 bases, with 12 bases lying between them. Clones were read by immunoSEQ multiplex PCR, and TCRdb kept only the in-frame ones, dropping some. The data hold around 190,000 clones, with just over 85% observed a single time. This chain connects TRBV2 to TRBJ2-7; TRBD1 is a possible D gene (5 bases). The receptor was derived from a woman under 30 who had recovered from COVID-19. The sample comprised PBMCs or T cells enriched from blood (not recorded which). The CDR3 nucleotides read TGTGCCAGCACAGTGACAGCGCCCTACGAGCAGTACTTC. As protein: CASTVTAPYEQYF.